This entry lists 16 T cell receptor beta chains sequenced from one sample in a study of vaccination and CD4 T cells after COVID-19. Treatment here: roughly 10-day PBMC culture with coronavirus spike peptide pools or control peptides (ViraFEST assay). With the Oncomine TCR Beta short-read assay, DNA from cultured CD4+ T cells was sequenced. TCRdb independently ran MiXCR on the PCR reads; one entry per CDR3 protein. This sample has tens of thousands of distinct CDR3 sequences, with 67% found just once. No cognate antigen is known for these TCRs. Source: CD4+ T cells from blood, cultured in vitro, taken after SARS-CoV-2 vaccination. Source of these receptors: a human donor who received a COVID-19 vaccine.

This chain connects TRBV19 to TRBJ1-1, with D possibly being TRBD1 (5 bases). V was shortened by 7 bases and J by 1 base, with 10 bases between the two germline ends. This CDR3 has 13 amino acids. The V gene's germline CDR1 is LNHDA and CDR2 SQIVND (reference sequence). The CDR3 reads CASIYGTNTEAFF. DNA for the CDR3: TGTGCCAGTATCTATGGGACGAACACTGAAGCTTTCTTT. Together with reference TRBV19 and TRBJ1-1, the CDR3 gives the full variable domain: DGGITQSPKYLFRKEGQNVTLSCEQNLNHDAMYWYRQDPGQGLRLIYYSQIVNDFQKGDIAEGYSVSREKKESFPLTVTSAQKNPTAFYLCASIYGTNTEAFFGQGTRLTVV.

The V call is TRBV20-1, the J call TRBJ1-2; possible D gene TRBD1, 5 bases. Between the trimmed V and J ends, which lost 6 bases and 1 base, there was a span of 18 bases. This CDR3 is 15 amino acids long. Looked up from germline, CDR1 is DFQATT and CDR2 is SNEGSKA (reference sequence). DNA of the CDR3: TGCAGTGCAAAAGAGCCGGGACGGAATAACTATGGCTACACCTTC. As protein: CSAKEPGRNNYGYTF.

The chain recombines TRBV20-1 with TRBJ1-1; possible D gene TRBD1, 5 bases. The CDR3 is 12 amino acids. Between the trimmed V and J ends, which lost 6 bases and 3 bases, there was a span of 11 bases. The germline gives CDR1 DFQATT, CDR2 SNEGSKA (reference sequence). This CDR3 reads CSAGVGDTEAFF. Here the CDR3 DNA reads TGCAGTGCAGGGGTAGGGGACACTGAAGCTTTCTTT.

A few counts support this clonotype. The chain has TRBV20-1 and TRBJ1-1; D is possibly TRBD1 (6 bases). Germline values: CDR1 DFQATT, CDR2 SNEGSKA (reference sequence). Trimming shortened V by 2 bases and J by 2 bases, and 18 bases separated the two germline ends. The CDR3 has 16 residues. The CDR3 sequence is CSARSGLDRSNTEAFF. The CDR3 nucleotides read TGCAGTGCTAGAAGCGGGTTAGACAGGAGTAACACTGAAGCTTTCTTT.

The chain carries TRBV20-1 and TRBJ2-5, with 9 bases identical to TRBD1. With 3 bases clipped from V and 3 bases from J, the junction kept 11 bases outside the gene matches. Germline loops: CDR1 DFQATT, CDR2 SNEGSKA (reference sequence). CDR3 size: 16 residues. CDR3 in DNA: TGCAGTGCTAGTTCATACTCACAGGGGGCGGAAGAGACCCAGTACTTC. Encoded protein: CSASSYSQGAEETQYF.

This sequence joins TRBV6-1 and TRBJ2-5; 12 bases line up with TRBD1. Germline CDR1 is MNHNS and CDR2 is SASEGT. V shed 7 bases, J shed 5 bases, and the junction held 14 bases outside the gene matches. This CDR3 has 17 residues. In nucleotides, the CDR3 is TGTGCCAGCATGGGTAGTAGGGGACAGGGGGCTTGGGAGACCCAGTACTTC. It codes for CASMGSRGQGAWETQYF.

V gene TRBV20-1 combines with J gene TRBJ2-7, with D tentatively TRBD1 or TRBD2 (5 bases each). The CDR3 has 14 residues. Trimming took off 3 bases at V and 0 bases at J, with 12 bases between the two ends. Germline CDR1 and CDR2: DFQATT and SNEGSKA (reference sequence). The CDR3 here is CSASRWGNSYEQYF. The CDR3 region has the DNA TGCAGTGCTAGTCGGTGGGGGAACTCCTACGAGCAGTACTTC.

V is TRBV2 and J is TRBJ1-1; D is unresolved. Trimming cost V 8 bases and J 5 bases, with 15 bases left between them. Germline V lookup: CDR1 SNHLY, CDR2 FYNNEI. This CDR3 is built from 13 residues. The CDR3 region is CASLRAGNTEAFF. CDR3 coding DNA: TGTGCCAGCCTCCGGGCTGGGAATACTGAAGCTTTCTTT.

V is TRBV20-1 and J is TRBJ1-5; TRBD1 agrees at 7 bases. Germline assignment: CDR1 DFQATT and CDR2 SNEGSKA (reference sequence). The length of the CDR3 is 15 residues. V shed 3 bases and J 6 bases; nucleotides not matched to a gene: 11. CDR3 DNA sequence: TGCAGTGCTAGTCGACAGGGAAGGGGACGTCAGCCCCAGCATTTT. The encoded protein is CSASRQGRGRQPQHF.

The J gene is TRBJ1-6, the V gene TRBV21-1. TRBV21-1 is a pseudogene locus. This CDR3 has 12 amino acids. CDR3 coding DNA: TGTGCCAGCCTAACAAGGGATTCACCCCTCCACTTT. Translation: CASLTRDSPLHF.

The rearrangement links TRBV2 to TRBJ2-4, with TRBD1 matching over 9 bases. Germline V gene data show CDR1 as SNHLY and CDR2 as FYNNEI. The V and J ends lost 5 bases and 0 bases, in that order; junction bases with no gene match: 11. The CDR3 runs to 18 residues. CDR3 amino acids: CASSQPGTGSLAKNIQYF. The CDR3 DNA reads TGTGCCAGCAGTCAACCAGGGACAGGGTCTTTAGCCAAAAACATTCAGTACTTC.

This clonotype came up a few times. The gene calls are TRBV6-1 and TRBJ1-5; the match to TRBD1 covers 7 bases. The germline CDR1 and CDR2 sequences are MNHNS and SASEGT. The J segment lost 2 bases and the V segment lost 7 bases, leaving 8 bases of the junction unmatched. This CDR3 is 15 amino acids long. CDR3 sequence (DNA): TGTGCCAGCACTGGGACAGCCCGGGGCAATCAGCCCCAGCATTTT. Amino acid sequence: CASTGTARGNQPQHF.

The chain carries TRBV7-6 and TRBJ1-3; possibly TRBD1 for D (6 bases). CDR1 and CDR2 from the germline V gene are SGHVS and FNYEAQ. The CDR3 totals 17 residues. The V and J ends lost 4 bases and 4 bases respectively, with 20 bases between them. CDR3 nucleotides: TGTGCCAGCAGCTCCCCCGAGCGGGGGGCGCGGGGAAACACCATATATTTT. It specifies CASSSPERGARGNTIYF.

The chain's CDR3 is CASSRLGSGYGYTF. CDR3 sequence (DNA): TGTGCCAGCAGCCGCCTGGGATCCGGCTATGGCTACACCTTC. V usage is TRBV5-3 and J usage is TRBJ1-2; D call uncertain. TRBV5-3 is filed as an ORF, its function uncertain. Deletions cut 8 bases from V and 4 bases from J, with 18 bases between. The CDR3 runs to 14 residues.

The chain is built from TRBV12-3 or TRBV12-4 and TRBJ1-2, with 7 nucleotides matching TRBD1. The CDR3 extends over 13 amino acids. Unmatched junction bases numbered 6, after V lost 8 bases and J lost 3 bases. This chain's CDR3 is CASSTGADYGYTF. In DNA, the CDR3 is TGTGCCAGCTCTACAGGGGCGGACTATGGCTACACCTTC.

The genes are TRBV24-1 and TRBJ1-2; 9 bases are a match to TRBD1. CDR1 is KGHDR, CDR2 SFDVKD, per germline. This CDR3 comprises 14 residues. The V and J ends lost 3 bases and 6 bases, in that order; junction bases with no gene match: 4. CDR3 sequence reads: CATSDAGQGNGYTF. The CDR3 coding sequence is TGTGCCACCAGTGATGCGGGACAGGGAAATGGCTACACCTTC.